The clone carrying this T cell receptor (beta chain) was seen at least ten times. The data are from a study of Graves' ophthalmopathy and Graves' hyperthyroidism. V lost 5 bases, J lost 10 bases, and 9 bases stayed unmatched. Germline V gives CDR1 SGHAT, CDR2 FQNNGV. The CDR3 extends over 13 amino acids. The hyperthyroidism patients had a new diagnosis of under 2 months' duration and were aged 18 to 65. Amplification of TCR beta CDR3 regions used RNA transcripts. First-round RT-PCR employed HTBI primers, with a second-round multiplex PCR after it. TCRdb passed the multiplex PCR reads through MiXCR, listing each CDR3 protein once. This table holds fewer than 650,000 distinct CDR3 sequences, approximately 21% found once.

V gene TRBV11-2 combines with J gene TRBJ1-1, with TRBD1 matching over 8 bases. The sequence came from a woman aged 18-29 years with stable Graves' hyperthyroidism. Some clones in this sample may be carry-over from other donors' samples. The sample consisted of peripheral blood. The CDR3 protein is CASSPRQGQGAFF. The DNA of the CDR3 is TGTGCCAGCAGCCCCAGACAGGGGCAGGGAGCTTTCTTT.